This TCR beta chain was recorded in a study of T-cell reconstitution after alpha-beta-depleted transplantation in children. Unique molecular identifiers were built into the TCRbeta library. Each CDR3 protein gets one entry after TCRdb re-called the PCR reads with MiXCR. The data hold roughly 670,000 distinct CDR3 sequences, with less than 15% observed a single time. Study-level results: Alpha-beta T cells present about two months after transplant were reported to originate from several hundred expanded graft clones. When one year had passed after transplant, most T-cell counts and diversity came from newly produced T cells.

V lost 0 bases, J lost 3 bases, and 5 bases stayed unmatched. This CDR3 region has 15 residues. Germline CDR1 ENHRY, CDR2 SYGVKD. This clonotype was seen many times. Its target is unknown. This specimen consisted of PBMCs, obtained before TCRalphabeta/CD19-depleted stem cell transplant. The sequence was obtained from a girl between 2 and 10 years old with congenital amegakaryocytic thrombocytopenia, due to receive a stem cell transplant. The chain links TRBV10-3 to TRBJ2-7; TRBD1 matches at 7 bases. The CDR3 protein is CAISESQGRLYEQYF. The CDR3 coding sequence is TGTGCCATCAGTGAGTCACAGGGGCGTCTCTACGAGCAGTACTTC.